Listed here are 11 T cell receptor beta chains from one sample, sequenced in a study of Graves' ophthalmopathy and Graves' hyperthyroidism. Amplified material comprised TCR beta CDR3 regions derived from RNA transcripts. A first-round RT-PCR used HTBI primers, followed by a second-round multiplex PCR. TCRdb re-analysed the multiplex PCR reads in MiXCR, keeping a single row per CDR3 protein. The sample yields about 500,000 distinct CDR3 sequences, less than 40% seen once. The sequenced sample consisted of peripheral blood or thyroid tissue (not recorded which). The receptors shown here come from an adult man with Graves' hyperthyroidism.

This clonotype was counted only a few times. The chain uses TRBV5-4 and TRBJ1-1; TRBD1 matches at 8 bases. Germline V lookup: CDR1 SGHNT, CDR2 YYREEE (reference sequence). The CDR3 spans 16 residues. V lost 2 bases to trimming and J lost 0 bases; unmatched junction nucleotides: 6. In DNA form, the CDR3 reads TGTGCCAGCAGCTTTGTGCTACAGGGGGTGAACACTGAAGCTTTCTTT. Its protein is CASSFVLQGVNTEAFF.

The table lists this clonotype with many counts. V is TRBV11-2 and J is TRBJ1-2, with D possibly TRBD1 on 5 matching bases. CDR3 length: 13 amino acids. The V gene's germline CDR1 is SGHAT and CDR2 FQNNGV. Trimming removed 4 bases at V and 4 bases at J, with 10 bases between. The CDR3 reads CASSWERGYGYTF. The DNA for the CDR3 is TGTGCCAGCAGCTGGGAAAGGGGCTATGGCTACACCTTC.

The table lists this clonotype with many counts. V and J are TRBV10-3 and TRBJ1-6; D gene uncertain. CDR3 length equals 17 residues. Trimming took off 0 bases at V and 3 bases at J, with 12 bases between the two ends. Looked up from germline, CDR1 is ENHRY and CDR2 is SYGVKD. The CDR3 loop is CAISESIFGIYNSPLHF. The DNA for the CDR3 is TGTGCCATCAGTGAGTCGATCTTCGGAATCTATAATTCACCCCTCCACTTT.

V and J are TRBV11-2 and TRBJ2-3; 12 positions agree with TRBD2. Germline V gene lookup returns CDR1 SGHAT and CDR2 FQNNGV. The length of the CDR3 is 18 residues. V dropped 6 bases and J dropped 0; count of bases not matched to a gene: 10. The CDR3 DNA follows: TGTGCCAGCAGTAAACTAGCGGGGGGCAGCCGAAGCACAGATACGCAGTATTTT. It encodes CASSKLAGGSRSTDTQYF.

This clonotype was seen just once. This chain connects TRBV10-3 to TRBJ2-7, with 7 bases identical to TRBD1. CDR1 and CDR2 (germline): ENHRY, SYGVKD. V gave up 10 bases and J gave up 7 bases; unmatched junction bases: 13. The CDR3 loop spans 13 amino acids. As DNA, the CDR3 is TGTGCCACCACCGGGACAGCGGACAATGAGCAGTACTTC. It is translated as CATTGTADNEQYF.

This clonotype appeared a few times. A much more abundant neighbour one base away suggests this may be a read error. The chain combines TRBV19 with TRBJ1-5, with D perhaps TRBD1 (6 bases). CDR1 and CDR2 from the germline V gene are LNHDA and SQIVND (reference sequence). This CDR3 has 11 residues. Written as DNA, the CDR3 is TGTGCCGGTAGTTGGGGACAAACCCAGCATTTT. The encoded protein is CAGSWGQTQHF.

In the case of this clonotype: This could be a read error, since a much larger clone is one nucleotide away. The V call is TRBV5-6, the J call TRBJ2-7, with unresolved D. The CDR3 extends over 15 amino acids. Per germline, CDR1 SGHDT and CDR2 YYEEEE. The CDR3 DNA reads as TGTACCAGCAGCTTGTTGGACGGAAACTCCTACGAGCAGTACTTC. It specifies CTSSLLDGNSYEQYF.

Comment on this clonotype: The germline gene is not matched at one end of the junction; a read error may be the cause. The chain employs TRBV25-1 and TRBJ1-2; D is unclear. From germline, CDR1 is MGHDK and CDR2 SYGVNS. There are 14 residues in the CDR3. The CDR3 protein is CASGVRSANCGYTF. The CDR3 DNA sequence: TGTGCCAGCGGTGTCAGGTCAGCTAACTGTGGCTACACCTTC.

This clonotype has only a few counts. The chain links TRBV11-1 to TRBJ1-1, with TRBD1 matching 8 bases. In germline, CDR1 is SGHAT, CDR2 FQDESV (reference sequence). The CDR3 covers 19 residues. After removal of 1 base from V and 4 bases from J, the junction contained 17 bases not matched to a gene. CDR3 bases: TGTGCCAGCAGCTTAGGGTTCAGGACAGGGAATAATTTTATCACTGAAGCTTTCTTT. Amino acid sequence: CASSLGFRTGNNFITEAFF.

This clonotype was seen only a few times. This chain connects TRBV7-9 to TRBJ2-7; 13 bases are shared with TRBD2. The J call may be wrong; the DNA end is better matched by TRBJ2-1. This CDR3 comprises 16 residues. Per the germline V gene, CDR1 is SEHNR and CDR2 is FQNEAQ (reference sequence). CDR3 nucleotides: TGTGCCAGCAGCCCCGAACTAGCGGGAGGGCCCGGCGAGCAGTTCTTC. It translates to CASSPELAGGPGEQFF.

For this clonotype: A much larger clone sits a single nucleotide away, making a read error possible. This chain connects TRBV12-3 or TRBV12-4 to TRBJ2-2; possibly TRBD2 for D (5 bases). The CDR3 spans 14 residues. The CDR3 region has the DNA TGTGCCAGCAGTTTCAGGCCTGGGATCGGGGAGCTGTCTTTT. Its protein is CASSFRPGIGELSF.